This T cell receptor (beta chain) is from a study of blood T cell repertoires in COVID-19. This clone was detected once. Germline V gene lookup returns CDR1 SGHTA and CDR2 FQGTGA. The CDR3 covers 16 residues. With 1 base clipped from V and 4 bases from J, the junction kept 6 bases outside the gene matches. Assay: immunoSEQ multiplex PCR; the TCRdb copy retains only in-frame clones and omits some. The sample carries approximately 150,000 clones, roughly 87% recorded once. The sequenced sample consisted of peripheral blood. This chain links TRBV7-3 with TRBJ2-3, with 9 bases that match TRBD2. The sequence was collected from a woman between 45 and 65 years old with acute or convalescent COVID-19. CDR3 residues: CASSLRALAGADTQYF. The CDR3 region has the DNA TGTGCCAGCAGCTTAAGGGCCTTAGCGGGGGCAGATACGCAGTATTTT.